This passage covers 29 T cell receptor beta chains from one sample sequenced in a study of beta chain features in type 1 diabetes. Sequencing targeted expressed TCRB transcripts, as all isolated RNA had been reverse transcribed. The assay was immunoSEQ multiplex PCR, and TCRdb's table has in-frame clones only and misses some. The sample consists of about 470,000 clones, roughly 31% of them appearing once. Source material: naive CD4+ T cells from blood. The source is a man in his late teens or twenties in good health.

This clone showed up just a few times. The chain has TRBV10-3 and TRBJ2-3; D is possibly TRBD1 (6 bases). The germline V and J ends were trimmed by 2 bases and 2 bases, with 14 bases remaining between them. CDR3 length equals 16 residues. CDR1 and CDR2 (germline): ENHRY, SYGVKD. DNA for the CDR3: TGTGCCATCAGTGAGCAGACAGGCGCCTACACAGATACGCAGTATTTT. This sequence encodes CAISEQTGAYTDTQYF.

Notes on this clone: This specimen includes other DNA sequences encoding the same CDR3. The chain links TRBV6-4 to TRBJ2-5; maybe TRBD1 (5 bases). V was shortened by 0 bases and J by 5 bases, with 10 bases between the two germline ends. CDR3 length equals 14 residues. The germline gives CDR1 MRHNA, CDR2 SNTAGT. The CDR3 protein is CASSDSTRAETQYF. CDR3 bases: TGTGCCAGCAGTGACTCGACCAGGGCCGAGACCCAGTACTTC.

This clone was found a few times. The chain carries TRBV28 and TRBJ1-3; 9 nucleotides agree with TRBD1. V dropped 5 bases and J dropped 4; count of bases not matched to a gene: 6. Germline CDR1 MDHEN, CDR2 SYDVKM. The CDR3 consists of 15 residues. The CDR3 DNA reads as TGTGCCAGCAGTGAGTCGGGACAGGGAGGAAACACCATATATTTT. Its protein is CASSESGQGGNTIYF. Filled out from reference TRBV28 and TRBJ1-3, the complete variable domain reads DVKVTQSSRYLVKRTGEKVFLECVQDMDHENMFWYRQDPGLGLRLIYFSYDVKMKEKGDIPEGYSVSREKKERFSLILESASTNQTSMYLCASSESGQGGNTIYFGEGSWLTVV.

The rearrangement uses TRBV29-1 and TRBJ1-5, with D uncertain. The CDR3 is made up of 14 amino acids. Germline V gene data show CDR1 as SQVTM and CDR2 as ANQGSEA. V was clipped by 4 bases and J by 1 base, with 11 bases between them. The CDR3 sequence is CSVAWGQSNQPQHF. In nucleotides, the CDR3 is TGCAGCGTTGCATGGGGTCAGAGCAATCAGCCCCAGCATTTT.

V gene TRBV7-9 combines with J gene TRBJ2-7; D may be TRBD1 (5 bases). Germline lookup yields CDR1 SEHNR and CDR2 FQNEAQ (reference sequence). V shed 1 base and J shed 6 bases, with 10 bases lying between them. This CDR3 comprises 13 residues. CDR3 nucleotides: TGTGCCAGCAGCTTAGGGCAGGGCGGCGAGCAGTACTTC. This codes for CASSLGQGGEQYF.

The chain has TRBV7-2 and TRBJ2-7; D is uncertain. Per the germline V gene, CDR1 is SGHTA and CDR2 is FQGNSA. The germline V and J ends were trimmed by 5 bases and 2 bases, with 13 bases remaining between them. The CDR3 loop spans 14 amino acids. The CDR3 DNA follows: TGTGCCAGCAGCAAACGATCTCAGACCTACGAGCAGTACTTC. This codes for CASSKRSQTYEQYF.

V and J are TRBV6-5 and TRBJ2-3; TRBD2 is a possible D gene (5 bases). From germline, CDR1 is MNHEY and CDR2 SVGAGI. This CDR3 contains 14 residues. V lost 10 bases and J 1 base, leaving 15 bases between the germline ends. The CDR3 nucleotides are TGTGCCACGGGTTCGAGAGGGCGCACAGATACGCAGTATTTT. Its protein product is CATGSRGRTDTQYF.

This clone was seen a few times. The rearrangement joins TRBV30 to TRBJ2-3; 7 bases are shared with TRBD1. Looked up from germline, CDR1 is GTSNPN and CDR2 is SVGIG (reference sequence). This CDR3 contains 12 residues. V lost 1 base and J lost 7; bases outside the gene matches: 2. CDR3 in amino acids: CAWSETGNTQYF. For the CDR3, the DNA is TGTGCCTGGAGTGAGACAGGGAATACGCAGTATTTT.

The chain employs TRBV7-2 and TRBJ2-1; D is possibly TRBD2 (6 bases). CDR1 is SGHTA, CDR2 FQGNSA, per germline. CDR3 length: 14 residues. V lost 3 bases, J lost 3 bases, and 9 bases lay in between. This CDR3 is CASSFGTGYNEQFF. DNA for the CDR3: TGTGCCAGCAGCTTCGGGACTGGCTACAATGAGCAGTTCTTC.

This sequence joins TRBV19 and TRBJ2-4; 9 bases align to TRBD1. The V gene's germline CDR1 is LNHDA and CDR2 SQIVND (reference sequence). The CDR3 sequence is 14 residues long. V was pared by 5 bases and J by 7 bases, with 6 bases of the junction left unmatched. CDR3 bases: TGTGCCAGTAGTCTCGGGACAGGGTGGAACATTCAGTACTTC. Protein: CASSLGTGWNIQYF.

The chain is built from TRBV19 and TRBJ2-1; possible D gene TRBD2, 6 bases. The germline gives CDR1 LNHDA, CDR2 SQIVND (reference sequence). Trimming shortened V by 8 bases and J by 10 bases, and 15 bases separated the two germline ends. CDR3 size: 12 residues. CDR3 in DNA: TGTGCCAGTGGCGGGGCTAGTAGGGAGCAGTTCTTC. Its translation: CASGGASREQFF. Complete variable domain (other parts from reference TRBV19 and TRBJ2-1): DGGITQSPKYLFRKEGQNVTLSCEQNLNHDAMYWYRQDPGQGLRLIYYSQIVNDFQKGDIAEGYSVSREKKESFPLTVTSAQKNPTAFYLCASGGASREQFFGPGTRLTVL.

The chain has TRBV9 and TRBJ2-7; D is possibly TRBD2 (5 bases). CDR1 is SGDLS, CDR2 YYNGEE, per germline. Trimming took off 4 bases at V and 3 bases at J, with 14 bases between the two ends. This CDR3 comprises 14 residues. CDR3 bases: TGTGCCAGCAGCCCCTCTGGGAGCGACTACGAGCAGTACTTC. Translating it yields CASSPSGSDYEQYF.

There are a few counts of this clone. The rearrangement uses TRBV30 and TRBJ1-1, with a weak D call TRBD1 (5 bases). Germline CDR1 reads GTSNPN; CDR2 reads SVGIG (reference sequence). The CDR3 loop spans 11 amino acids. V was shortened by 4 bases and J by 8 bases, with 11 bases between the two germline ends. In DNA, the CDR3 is TGTGCCTGGACACAGGAAGTGGAAGCTTTCTTT. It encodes CAWTQEVEAFF.

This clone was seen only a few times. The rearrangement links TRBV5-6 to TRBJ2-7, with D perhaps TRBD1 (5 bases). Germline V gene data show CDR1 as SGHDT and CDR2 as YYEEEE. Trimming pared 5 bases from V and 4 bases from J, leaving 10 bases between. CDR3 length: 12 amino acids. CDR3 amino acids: CASSYTGYEQYF. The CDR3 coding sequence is TGTGCCAGCAGTTACACAGGTTACGAGCAGTACTTC.

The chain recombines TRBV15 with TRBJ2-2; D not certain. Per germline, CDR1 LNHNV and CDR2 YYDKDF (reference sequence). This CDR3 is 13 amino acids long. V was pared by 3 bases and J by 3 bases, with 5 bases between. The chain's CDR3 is CATSRVYTGELFF. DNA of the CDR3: TGTGCCACCAGCAGGGTATACACCGGGGAGCTGTTTTTT.

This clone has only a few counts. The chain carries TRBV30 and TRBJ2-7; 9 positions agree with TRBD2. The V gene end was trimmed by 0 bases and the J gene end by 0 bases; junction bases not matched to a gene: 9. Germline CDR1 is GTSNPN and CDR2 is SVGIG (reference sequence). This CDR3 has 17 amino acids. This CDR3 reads CAWSVPGSGRSSYEQYF. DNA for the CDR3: TGTGCCTGGAGTGTACCGGGGAGCGGGAGGAGCTCCTACGAGCAGTACTTC.

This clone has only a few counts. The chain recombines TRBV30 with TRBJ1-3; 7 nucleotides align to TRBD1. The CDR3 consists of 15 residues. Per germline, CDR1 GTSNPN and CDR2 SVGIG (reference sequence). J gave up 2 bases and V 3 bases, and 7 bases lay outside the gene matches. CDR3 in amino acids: CAWRADRFPGNTIYF. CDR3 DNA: TGTGCCTGGAGGGCGGACAGGTTCCCTGGAAACACCATATATTTT.

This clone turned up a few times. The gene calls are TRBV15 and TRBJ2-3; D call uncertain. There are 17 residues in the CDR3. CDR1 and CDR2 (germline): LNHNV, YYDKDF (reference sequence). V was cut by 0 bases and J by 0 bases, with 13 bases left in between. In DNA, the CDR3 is TGTGCCACCAGCAGAGATCCTTTGGCGGCCAGCACAGATACGCAGTATTTT. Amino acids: CATSRDPLAASTDTQYF.

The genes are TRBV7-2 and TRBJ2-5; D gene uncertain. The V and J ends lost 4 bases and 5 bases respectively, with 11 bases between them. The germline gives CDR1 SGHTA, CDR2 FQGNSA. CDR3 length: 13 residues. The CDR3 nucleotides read TGTGCCAGCAGCTATTTCAGTCCGGAGACCCAGTACTTC. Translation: CASSYFSPETQYF.

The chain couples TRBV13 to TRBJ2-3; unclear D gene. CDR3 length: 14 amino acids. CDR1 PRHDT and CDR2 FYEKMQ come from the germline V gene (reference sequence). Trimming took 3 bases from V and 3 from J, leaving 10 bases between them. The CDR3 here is CASSFPPPTDTQYF. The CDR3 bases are TGTGCCAGCAGCTTCCCCCCGCCGACAGATACGCAGTATTTT.

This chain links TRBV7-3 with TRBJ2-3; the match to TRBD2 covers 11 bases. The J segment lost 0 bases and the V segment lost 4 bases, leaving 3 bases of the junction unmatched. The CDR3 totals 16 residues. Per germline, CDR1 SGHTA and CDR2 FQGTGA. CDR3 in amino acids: CASSSGLADSTDTQYF. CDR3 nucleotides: TGTGCCAGCAGCTCGGGACTAGCGGATAGCACAGATACGCAGTATTTT.

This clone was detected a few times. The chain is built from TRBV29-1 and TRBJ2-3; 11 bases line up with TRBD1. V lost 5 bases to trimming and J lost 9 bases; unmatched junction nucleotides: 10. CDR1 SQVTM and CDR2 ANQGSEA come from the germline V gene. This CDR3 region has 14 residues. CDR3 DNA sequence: TGCAGCGTTCGGACAGGGGGCGAAAGGAGGACGCAGTATTTT. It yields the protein CSVRTGGERRTQYF.

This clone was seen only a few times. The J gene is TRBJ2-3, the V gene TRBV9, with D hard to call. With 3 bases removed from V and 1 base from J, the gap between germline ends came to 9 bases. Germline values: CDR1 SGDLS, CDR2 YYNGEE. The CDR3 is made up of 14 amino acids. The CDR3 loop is CASSALAGTDTQYF. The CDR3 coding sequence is TGTGCCAGCAGCGCACTCGCTGGCACAGATACGCAGTATTTT.

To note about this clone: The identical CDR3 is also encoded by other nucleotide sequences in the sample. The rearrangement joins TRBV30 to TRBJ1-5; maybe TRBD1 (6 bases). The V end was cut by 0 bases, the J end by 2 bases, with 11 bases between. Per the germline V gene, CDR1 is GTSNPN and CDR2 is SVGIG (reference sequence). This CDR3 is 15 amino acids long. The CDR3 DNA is TGTGCCTGGAGTGTAAGGGGGGCCGGCAATCAGCCCCAGCATTTT. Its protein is CAWSVRGAGNQPQHF.

This chain's CDR3 is CASSAGTHTYNEQFF. For the CDR3, the DNA is TGTGCCAGCAGCGCCGGGACTCACACCTACAATGAGCAGTTCTTC. The chain couples TRBV7-3 to TRBJ2-1; D might be TRBD2 (6 bases). V was shortened by 5 bases and J by 2 bases, with 13 bases between the two germline ends. The CDR3 loop spans 15 amino acids. The germline V gene has CDR1 SGHTA and CDR2 FQGTGA. Full variable domain (missing parts from reference TRBV7-3 and TRBJ2-1): GAGVSQTPSNKVTEKGKYVELRCDPISGHTALYWYRQSLGQGPEFLIYFQGTGAADDSGLPNDRFFAVRPEGSVSTLKIQRTERGDSAVYLCASSAGTHTYNEQFFGPGTRLTVL.

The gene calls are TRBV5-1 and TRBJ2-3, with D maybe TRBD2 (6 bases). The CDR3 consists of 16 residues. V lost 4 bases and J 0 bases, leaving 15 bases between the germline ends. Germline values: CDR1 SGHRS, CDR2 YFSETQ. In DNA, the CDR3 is TGCGCCAGCAGCGCCCCTCTAGCGTCTAGCACAGATACGCAGTATTTT. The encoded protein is CASSAPLASSTDTQYF.

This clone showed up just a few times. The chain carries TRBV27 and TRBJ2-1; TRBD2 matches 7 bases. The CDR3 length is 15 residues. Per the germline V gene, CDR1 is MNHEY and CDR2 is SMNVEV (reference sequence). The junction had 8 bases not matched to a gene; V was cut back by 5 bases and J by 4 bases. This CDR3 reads CASSRPGTTYNEQFF. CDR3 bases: TGTGCCAGCAGTCGACCCGGGACTACGTACAATGAGCAGTTCTTC.

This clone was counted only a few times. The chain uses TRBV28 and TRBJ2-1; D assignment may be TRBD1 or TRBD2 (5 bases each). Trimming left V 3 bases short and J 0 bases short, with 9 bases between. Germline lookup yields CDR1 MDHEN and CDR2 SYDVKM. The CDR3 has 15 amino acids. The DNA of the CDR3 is TGTGCCAGCAGTTTGAGGGGATACTCCTACAATGAGCAGTTCTTC. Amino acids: CASSLRGYSYNEQFF.

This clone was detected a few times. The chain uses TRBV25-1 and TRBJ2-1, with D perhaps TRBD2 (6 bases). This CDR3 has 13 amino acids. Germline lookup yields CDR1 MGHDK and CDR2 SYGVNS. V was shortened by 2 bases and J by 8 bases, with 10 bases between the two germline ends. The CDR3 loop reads CASSEGGDYEQFF. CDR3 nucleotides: TGTGCCAGCAGTGAAGGTGGGGACTATGAGCAGTTCTTC.